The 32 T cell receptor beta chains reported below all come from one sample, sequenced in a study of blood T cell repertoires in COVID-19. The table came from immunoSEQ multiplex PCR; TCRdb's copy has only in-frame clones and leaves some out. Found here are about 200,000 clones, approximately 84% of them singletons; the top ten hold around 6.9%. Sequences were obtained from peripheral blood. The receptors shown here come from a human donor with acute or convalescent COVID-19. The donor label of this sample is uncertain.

CDR3 sequence reads: CASSPRRGHEQFF. The CDR3 DNA is TGTGCCAGCAGCCCGCGCCGCGGGCATGAGCAGTTCTTC. The chain combines TRBV5-4 with TRBJ2-1; D might be TRBD2 (5 bases). CDR1 SGHNT and CDR2 YYREEE come from the germline V gene (reference sequence). The V end was cut by 4 bases, the J end by 8 bases, with 13 bases between. The CDR3 totals 13 residues.

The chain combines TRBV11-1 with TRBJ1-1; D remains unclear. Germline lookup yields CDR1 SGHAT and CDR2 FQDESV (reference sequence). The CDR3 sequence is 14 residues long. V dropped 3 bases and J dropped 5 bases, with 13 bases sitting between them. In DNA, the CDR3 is TGTGCCAGCAGCTTGTCCCGGGTTGGGACTGAAGCTTTCTTT. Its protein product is CASSLSRVGTEAFF.

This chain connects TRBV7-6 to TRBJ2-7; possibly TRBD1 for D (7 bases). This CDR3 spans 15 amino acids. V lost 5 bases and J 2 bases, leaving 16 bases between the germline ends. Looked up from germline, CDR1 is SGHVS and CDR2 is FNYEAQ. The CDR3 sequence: CASSPQTGTAYEQYF. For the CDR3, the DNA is TGTGCCAGCAGCCCCCAGACAGGGACTGCCTACGAGCAGTACTTC. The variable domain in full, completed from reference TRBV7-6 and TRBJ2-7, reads GAGVSQSPRYKVTKRGQDVALRCDPISGHVSLYWYRQALGQGPEFLTYFNYEAQQDKSGLPNDRFSAERPEGSISTLTIQRTEQRDSAMYRCASSPQTGTAYEQYFGPGTRLTVT.

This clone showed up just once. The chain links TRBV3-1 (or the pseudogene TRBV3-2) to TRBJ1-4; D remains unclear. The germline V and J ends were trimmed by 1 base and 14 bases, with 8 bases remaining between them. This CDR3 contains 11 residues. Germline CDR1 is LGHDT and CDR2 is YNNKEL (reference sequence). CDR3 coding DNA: TGTGCCAGCAGCCAAGGCGTTGGTCTGTTTTTT. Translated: CASSQGVGLFF.

CDR3 coding DNA: TGTGCCAGCAGTTCCCTCGTGCGGGTTCCCTACGAGCAGTACTTC. It is translated as CASSSLVRVPYEQYF. The chain has TRBV27 and TRBJ2-7; tentatively, D is TRBD2 (5 bases). V lost 4 bases and J 2 bases, leaving 15 bases between the germline ends. The germline CDR1 and CDR2 sequences are MNHEY and SMNVEV (reference sequence). The CDR3 runs to 15 residues.

Written as DNA, the CDR3 is TGTGCCAGCACCCCCGTGGGGCAGGGGGCCGACACTGAAGCTTTCTTT. This translates into CASTPVGQGADTEAFF. This chain joins TRBV28 and TRBJ1-1; 8 positions match TRBD1. J lost 3 bases, V lost 7 bases, and 13 bases had no gene match. The germline CDR1 and CDR2 sequences are MDHEN and SYDVKM. The CDR3 totals 16 residues.

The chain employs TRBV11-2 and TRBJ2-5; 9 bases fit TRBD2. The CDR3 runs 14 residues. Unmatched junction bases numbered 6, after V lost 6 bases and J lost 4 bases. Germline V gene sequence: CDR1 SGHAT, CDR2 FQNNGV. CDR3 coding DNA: TGTGCCAGCAGTCCAGGTAGCGGGAGAGAGACCCAGTACTTC. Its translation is CASSPGSGRETQYF.

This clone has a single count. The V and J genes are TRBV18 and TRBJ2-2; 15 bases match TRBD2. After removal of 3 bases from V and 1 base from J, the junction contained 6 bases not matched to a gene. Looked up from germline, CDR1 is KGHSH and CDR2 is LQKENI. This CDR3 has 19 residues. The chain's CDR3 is CASSPVRTSGRVNTGELFF. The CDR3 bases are TGTGCCAGCTCACCTGTTCGGACTAGCGGGAGGGTGAACACCGGGGAGCTGTTTTTT.

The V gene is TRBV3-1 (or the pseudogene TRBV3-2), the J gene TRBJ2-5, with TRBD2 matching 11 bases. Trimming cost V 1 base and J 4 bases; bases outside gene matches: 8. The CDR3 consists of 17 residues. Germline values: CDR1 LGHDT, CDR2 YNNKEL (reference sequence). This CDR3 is CASSQATLGLAGETQYF. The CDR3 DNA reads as TGTGCCAGCAGCCAAGCTACCCTCGGACTAGCGGGAGAGACCCAGTACTTC.

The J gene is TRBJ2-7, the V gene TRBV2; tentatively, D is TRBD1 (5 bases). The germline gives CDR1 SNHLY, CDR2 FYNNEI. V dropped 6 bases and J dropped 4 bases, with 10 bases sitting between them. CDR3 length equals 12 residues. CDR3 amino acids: CASRQDQYEQYF. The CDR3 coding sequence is TGTGCCAGCAGACAGGACCAGTACGAGCAGTACTTC. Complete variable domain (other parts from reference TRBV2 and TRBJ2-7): EPEVTQTPSHQVTQMGQEVILRCVPISNHLYFYWYRQILGQKVEFLVSFYNNEISEKSEIFDDQFSVERPDGSNFTLKIRSTKLEDSAMYFCASRQDQYEQYFGPGTRLTVT.

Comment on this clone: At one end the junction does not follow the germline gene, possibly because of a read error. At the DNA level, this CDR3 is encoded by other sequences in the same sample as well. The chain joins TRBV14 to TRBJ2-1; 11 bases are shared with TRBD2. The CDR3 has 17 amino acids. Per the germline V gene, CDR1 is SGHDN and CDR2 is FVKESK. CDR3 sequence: CASSQSMGLAAYNEQFF. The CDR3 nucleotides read TGTGCCAGCAGCCAATCTATGGGACTAGCGGCCTATAATGAGCAGTTCTTC.

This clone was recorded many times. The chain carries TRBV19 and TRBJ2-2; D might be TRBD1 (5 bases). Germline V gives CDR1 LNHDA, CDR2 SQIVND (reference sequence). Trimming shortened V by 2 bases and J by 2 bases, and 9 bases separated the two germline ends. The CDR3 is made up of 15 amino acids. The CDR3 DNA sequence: TGTGCCAGTAGTATAAGGGGCAGCAACACCGGGGAGCTGTTTTTT. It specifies CASSIRGSNTGELFF.

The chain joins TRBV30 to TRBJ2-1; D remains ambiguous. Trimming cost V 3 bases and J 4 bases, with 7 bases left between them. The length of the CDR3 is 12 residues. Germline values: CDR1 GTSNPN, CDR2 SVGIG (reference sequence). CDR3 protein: CAWRAHYNEQFF. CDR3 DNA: TGTGCCTGGAGGGCCCATTACAATGAGCAGTTCTTC.

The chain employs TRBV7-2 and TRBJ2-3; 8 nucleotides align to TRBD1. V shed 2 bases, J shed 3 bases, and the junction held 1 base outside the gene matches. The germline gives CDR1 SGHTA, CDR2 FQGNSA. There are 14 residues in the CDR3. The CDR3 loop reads CASSLRQGTDTQYF. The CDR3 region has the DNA TGTGCCAGCAGCTTAAGACAGGGGACAGATACGCAGTATTTT.

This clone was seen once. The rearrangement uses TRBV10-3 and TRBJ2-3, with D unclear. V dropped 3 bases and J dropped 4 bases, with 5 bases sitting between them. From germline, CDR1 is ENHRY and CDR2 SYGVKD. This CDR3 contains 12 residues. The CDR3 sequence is CAISDTADTQYF. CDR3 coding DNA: TGTGCCATCAGTGATACAGCAGATACGCAGTATTTT.

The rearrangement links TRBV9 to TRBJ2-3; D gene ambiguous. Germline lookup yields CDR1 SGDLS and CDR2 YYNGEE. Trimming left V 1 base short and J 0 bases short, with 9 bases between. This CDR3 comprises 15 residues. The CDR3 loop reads CASSVSAPSTDTQYF. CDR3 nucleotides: TGTGCCAGCAGCGTATCAGCGCCTAGCACAGATACGCAGTATTTT.

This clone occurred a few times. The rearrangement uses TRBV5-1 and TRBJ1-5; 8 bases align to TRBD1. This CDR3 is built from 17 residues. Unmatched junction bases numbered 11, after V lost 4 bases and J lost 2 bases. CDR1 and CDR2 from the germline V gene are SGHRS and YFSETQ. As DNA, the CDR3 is TGCGCCAGCAGCCCGACCGGACAGGGCCAAGGCAATCAGCCCCAGCATTTT. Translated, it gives CASSPTGQGQGNQPQHF.

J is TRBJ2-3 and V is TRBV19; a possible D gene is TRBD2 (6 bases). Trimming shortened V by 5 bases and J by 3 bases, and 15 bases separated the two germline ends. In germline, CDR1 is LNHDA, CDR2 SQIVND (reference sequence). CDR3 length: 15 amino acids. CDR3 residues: CASSPRDLPTDTQYF. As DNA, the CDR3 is TGTGCCAGTAGTCCCCGGGACTTACCGACAGATACGCAGTATTTT.

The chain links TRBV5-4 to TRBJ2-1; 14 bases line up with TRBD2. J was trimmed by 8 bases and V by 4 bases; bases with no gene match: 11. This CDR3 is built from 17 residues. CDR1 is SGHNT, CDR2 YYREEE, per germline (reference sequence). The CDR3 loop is CASSPGLAGARGDEQFF. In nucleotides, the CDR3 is TGTGCCAGCAGCCCGGGACTAGCGGGAGCCCGCGGTGATGAGCAGTTCTTC.

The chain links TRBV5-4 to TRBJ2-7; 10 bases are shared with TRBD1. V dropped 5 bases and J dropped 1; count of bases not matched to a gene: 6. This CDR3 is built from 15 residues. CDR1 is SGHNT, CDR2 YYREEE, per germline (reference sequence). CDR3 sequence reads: CASRLDRGLSYEQYF. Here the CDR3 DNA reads TGTGCCAGCAGGCTTGACAGGGGGCTTTCCTACGAGCAGTACTTC.

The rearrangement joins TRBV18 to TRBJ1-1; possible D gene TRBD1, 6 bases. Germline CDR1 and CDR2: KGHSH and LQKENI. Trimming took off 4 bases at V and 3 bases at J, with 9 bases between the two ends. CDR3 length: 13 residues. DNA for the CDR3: TGTGCCAGCTCACTTAGACAGGACACTGAAGCTTTCTTT. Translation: CASSLRQDTEAFF. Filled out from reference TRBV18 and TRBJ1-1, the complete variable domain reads NAGVMQNPRHLVRRRGQEARLRCSPMKGHSHVYWYRQLPEEGLKFMVYLQKENIIDESGMPKERFSAEFPKEGPSILRIQQVVRGDSAAYFCASSLRQDTEAFFGQGTRLTVV.

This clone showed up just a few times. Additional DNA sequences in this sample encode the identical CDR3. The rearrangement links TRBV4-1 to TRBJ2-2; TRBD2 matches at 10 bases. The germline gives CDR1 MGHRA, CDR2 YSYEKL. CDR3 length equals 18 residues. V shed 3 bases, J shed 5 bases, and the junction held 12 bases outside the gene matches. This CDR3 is CASSQGGLAGVGTGELFF. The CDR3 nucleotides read TGCGCCAGCAGCCAGGGGGGCCTAGCGGGAGTAGGGACCGGGGAGCTGTTTTTT.

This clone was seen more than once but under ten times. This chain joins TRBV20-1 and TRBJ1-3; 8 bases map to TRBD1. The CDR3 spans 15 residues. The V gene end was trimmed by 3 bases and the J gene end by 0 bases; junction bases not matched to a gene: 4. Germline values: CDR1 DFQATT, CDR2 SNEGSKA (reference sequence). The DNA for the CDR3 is TGCAGTGCTAGTAACAGGGGGTTCTCTGGAAACACCATATATTTT. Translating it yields CSASNRGFSGNTIYF.

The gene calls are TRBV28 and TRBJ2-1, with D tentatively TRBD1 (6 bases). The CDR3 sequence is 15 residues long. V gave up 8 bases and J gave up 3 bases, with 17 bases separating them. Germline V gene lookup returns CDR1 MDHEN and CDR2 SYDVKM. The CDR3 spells CASGGSAGSYNEQFF. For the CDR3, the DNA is TGTGCCAGCGGGGGCTCGGCCGGTAGCTACAATGAGCAGTTCTTC.

The CDR3: CSASRGGITYEQYF. In DNA, the CDR3 is TGCAGTGCTAGTCGTGGAGGGATTACCTACGAGCAGTACTTC. J is TRBJ2-7 and V is TRBV20-1; tentative D call: TRBD2 (6 bases). This CDR3 is 14 amino acids long. With 3 bases removed from V and 2 bases from J, the gap between germline ends came to 14 bases. The germline gives CDR1 DFQATT, CDR2 SNEGSKA (reference sequence).

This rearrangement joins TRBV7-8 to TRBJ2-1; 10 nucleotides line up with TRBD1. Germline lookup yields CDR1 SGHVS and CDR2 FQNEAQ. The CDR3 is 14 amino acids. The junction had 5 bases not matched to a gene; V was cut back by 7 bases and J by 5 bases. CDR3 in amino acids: CASTGQGSHNEQFF. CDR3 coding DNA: TGTGCCAGCACGGGACAGGGGTCTCACAATGAGCAGTTCTTC.

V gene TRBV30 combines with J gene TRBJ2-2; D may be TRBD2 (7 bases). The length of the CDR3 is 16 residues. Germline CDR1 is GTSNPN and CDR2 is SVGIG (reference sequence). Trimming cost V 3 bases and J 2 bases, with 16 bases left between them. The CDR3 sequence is CAWSPIGGANTGELFF. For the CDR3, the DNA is TGTGCCTGGAGCCCGATAGGGGGGGCCAACACCGGGGAGCTGTTTTTT.

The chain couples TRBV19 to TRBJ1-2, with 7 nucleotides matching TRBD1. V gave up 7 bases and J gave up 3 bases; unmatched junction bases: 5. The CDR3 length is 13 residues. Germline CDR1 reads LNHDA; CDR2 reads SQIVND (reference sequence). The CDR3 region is CASKLGGDYGYTF. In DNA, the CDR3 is TGTGCCAGTAAGCTAGGGGGCGACTATGGCTACACCTTC. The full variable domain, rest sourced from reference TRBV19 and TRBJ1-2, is DGGITQSPKYLFRKEGQNVTLSCEQNLNHDAMYWYRQDPGQGLRLIYYSQIVNDFQKGDIAEGYSVSREKKESFPLTVTSAQKNPTAFYLCASKLGGDYGYTFGSGTRLTVV.

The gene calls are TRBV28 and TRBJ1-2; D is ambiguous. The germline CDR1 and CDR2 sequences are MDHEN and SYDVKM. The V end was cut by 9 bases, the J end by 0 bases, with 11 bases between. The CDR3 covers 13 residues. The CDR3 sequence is CASIQASNYGYTF. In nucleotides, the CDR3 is TGTGCCAGTATCCAGGCCTCTAACTATGGCTACACCTTC.

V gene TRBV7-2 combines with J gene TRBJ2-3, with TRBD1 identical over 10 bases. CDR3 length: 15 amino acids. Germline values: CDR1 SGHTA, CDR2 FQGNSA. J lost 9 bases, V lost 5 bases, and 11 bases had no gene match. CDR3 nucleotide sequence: TGTGCCAGCAGCCCCGTGGGTGACAGGGGGCTCACGCAGTATTTT. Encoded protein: CASSPVGDRGLTQYF.

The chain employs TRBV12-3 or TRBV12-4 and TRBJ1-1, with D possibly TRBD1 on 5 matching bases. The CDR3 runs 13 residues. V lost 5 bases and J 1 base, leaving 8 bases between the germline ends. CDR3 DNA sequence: TGTGCCAGCAGTGAACAGGAGAACACTGAAGCTTTCTTT. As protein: CASSEQENTEAFF.

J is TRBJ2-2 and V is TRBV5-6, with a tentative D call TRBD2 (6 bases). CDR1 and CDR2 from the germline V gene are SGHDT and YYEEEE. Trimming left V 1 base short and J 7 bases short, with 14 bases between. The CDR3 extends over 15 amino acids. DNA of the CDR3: TGTGCCAGCAGCTTGCCGGGAGTTAGCCTCGGGGAGCTGTTTTTT. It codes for CASSLPGVSLGELFF.